Listed here is a single TCR beta chain. Its target antigen remains unknown. No base qualities exist here, and no much larger clone lies one base off it. Trimming takes 6 bases off V and 3 bases off J; junction bases not matched to a gene: 7. In the germline V gene, CDR1 corresponds to MDHEN and CDR2 to SYDVKM. The CDR3 numbers 15 residues from cysteine through phenylalanine. This entry keeps only the CDR3 DNA: 45 bases, framed from base 1. Separate from the approximately 700-subject first cohort, the validation cohort of about 130 subjects was the group to which the donors belonged. The data were taken from a study of cytomegalovirus exposure and HLA in healthy donors (dated by TCRdb to about 2017). At the level of the whole study: A later analysis indicated that the 130 or so validation repertoires were generated on the platform also employed for the approximately 700 repertoires of the first cohort. The study aimed to test whether cataloging public T cell receptors could reveal signatures of past pathogen exposure. Along with the roughly 700-subject first cohort, a separate validation cohort of roughly 110 different subjects was used. To predict cytomegalovirus infection status, the study combined high-throughput TCR immunosequencing, statistical association of individual TCRs with disease status, and machine learning.

The library was prepared using the immunoSEQ multiplex PCR assay. The original methods were these. To diagnose cytomegalovirus status from the catalog of TCR beta chain sequences, a statistical classification framework was built. Imported from immuneACCESS, the table was reduced by TCRdb to in-frame sequences with V and J called. These copies leave out some clones; in studies compared against another copy, an unresolved V gene accounts for under half, and the cause of the remainder is not known. V and J calls and clone size are copied from that table; D and trimming were computed from the DNA. The sample table contains under 100,000 clones; only one count was recorded for 95% of them. The ten most abundant clones make up 0.6% to 0.7% of the sample. Points the paper makes about the study in general: In a later analysis, TCRs clustered in the first cohort were found to also tend to co-occur in the approximately 120 validation repertoires, with around 94% of cluster scores above 0. According to the authors, the approach could potentially be generalized to other disease states and immunological phenotypes. Three of the identified cytomegalovirus-associated TCR beta chains were confirmed in vitro to be specific for cytomegalovirus antigens. Most TCR sequences were seen in very few donors, while some public TCRs were found in many individuals. In both the original and validation cohorts, the classifier was reported to diagnose cytomegalovirus status with high specificity and sensitivity. In the study, 150 to 200 TCR beta chains were listed as associated with cytomegalovirus. The validation cohort had no HLA typing available for a later analysis, so co-occurrence within that cohort was assessed over all 120 repertoires.

The sample taken for sequencing was PBMCs. The rearranged segments are TRBV28 and TRBJ2-7; 11 nucleotides in the junction match TRBD2. The sequence derives from a woman younger than 35 in good health and CMV-seronegative. The DNA sequence reads TGTGCCAGCAGGCCCCAACTAGCGGGAGTCTACGAGCAGTACTTC. It codes for CASRPQLAGVYEQYF.